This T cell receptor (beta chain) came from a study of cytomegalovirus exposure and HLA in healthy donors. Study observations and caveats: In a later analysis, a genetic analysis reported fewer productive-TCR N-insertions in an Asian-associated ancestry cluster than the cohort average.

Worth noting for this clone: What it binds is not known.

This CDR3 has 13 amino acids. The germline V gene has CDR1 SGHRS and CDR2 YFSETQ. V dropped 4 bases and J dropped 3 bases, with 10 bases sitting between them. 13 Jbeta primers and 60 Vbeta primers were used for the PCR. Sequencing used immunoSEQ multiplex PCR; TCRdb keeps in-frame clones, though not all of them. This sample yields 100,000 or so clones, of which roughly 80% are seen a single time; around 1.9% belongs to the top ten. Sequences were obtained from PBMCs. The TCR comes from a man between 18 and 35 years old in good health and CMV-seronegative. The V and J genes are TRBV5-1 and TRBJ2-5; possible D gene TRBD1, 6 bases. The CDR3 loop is CASSTDRKETQYF. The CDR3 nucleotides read TGCGCCAGCAGCACCGACAGGAAAGAGACCCAGTACTTC. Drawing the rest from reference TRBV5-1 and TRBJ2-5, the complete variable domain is KAGVTQTPRYLIKTRGQQVTLSCSPISGHRSVSWYQQTPGQGLQFLFEYFSETQRNKGNFPGRFSGRQFSNSRSEMNVSTLELGDSALYLCASSTDRKETQYFGPGTRLLVL.